Reported below is one T cell receptor (beta chain). No antigen is known for it. Base-call qualities are not available, and no considerably larger clone is one nucleotide away. The collaborating institutions used their own protocols to collect whole blood in K2EDTA tubes. Collaborator samples were shipped for TCRbeta analysis as frozen whole blood, isolated PBMCs, or DNA extracted from either sample type. These data belong to a study of blood T cell repertoires in COVID-19 (dated by TCRdb to 2018 to 2021). Background for the entire study: Samples covering the acute and convalescent phases of COVID-19 were provided by collaborators in the United States, Italy and Spain. The prospective study material was composed of cDNA or gDNA derived from T cells, B-cell-depleted T cells, or PBMCs. Where HLA class I and class II types were available, the types were taken from metadata supplied by the sample provider, not from assay-based typing. A freely available public database, intended as a resource for researchers studying the immune response to SARS-CoV-2, is where the repertoires were released. The dataset comprised deeply sampled blood TCRbeta repertoires from subjects exposed to, actively infected with, or recovered from COVID-19. Sample metadata almost always included a de-identified subject ID, COVID-19 status, age in years and sex. Samples came from the ongoing ImmuneRACE study (first 160 participants) plus 1,254 subjects from 6 global collaborators.

The immunoSEQ Assay, a bias-controlled multiplex PCR, was used to amplify TCRbeta CDR3 regions from genomic DNA. The authors processed their data as follows. Nucleated cell counts per sample were estimated from amplification of reference gene primers within the assay. To quantify the absolute abundance of each unique TCRbeta CDR3 rearrangement, sequence reads were collapsed and filtered. For each sample, productive Simpson clonality was calculated by taking the square root of Simpson's diversity index across productive rearrangements. What TCRdb holds here is the immuneACCESS table cut down to in-frame rearrangements. Part of the clones is not present; checked against another copy, under half of the missing clones reflect an unresolved V gene, and the others are unexplained. The DNA gave D and trimming, while V, J and clone size come from that table. The sample data list 60,000 to 75,000 clones, and 80% to 90% of these were observed just once. The ten top clones hold under 6% of the sample.

Overall study results and their limits: Clinical and demographic metadata were provided uncurated, with the amount varying by source and participant.

This receptor was identified in a human donor in a cohort sampled during active COVID-19. Sequencing was performed on peripheral blood.

The DNA is as follows: TGTGCCAGCAGTTACTCGGAATTCAGGGCAGAGTCATATTGGAATGGCTACACCTTC. The resulting protein is CASSYSEFRAESYWNGYTF. Recombination connected TRBV6-2 or TRBV6-3 to TRBJ1-2; a tentative D call is TRBD1 (5 bases match). The CDR3 sequence holds 19 residues, the cysteine and phenylalanine included. Here the CDR3 DNA is all that survives: 57 bases in frame from base 1. V drops 0 bases and J drops 6 bases, leaving 26 bases in between. As encoded in the germline V gene, CDR1 is MNHEY while CDR2 is SVGEGT.